The 5 T cell receptor beta chains presented below share a single source sample, sequenced in a study of cytomegalovirus exposure and HLA in healthy donors. It was with 60 Vbeta and 13 Jbeta primers that the PCR ran. Measured with immunoSEQ multiplex PCR; TCRdb has only the in-frame clones, and not every one. The table has fewer than 200,000 clones, roughly 82% seen once. The sample taken for sequencing was PBMCs. Every receptor here comes from a middle-aged man in good health and CMV-seropositive.

The rearrangement joins TRBV27 to TRBJ2-1; 10 bases agree with TRBD1. Germline loops: CDR1 MNHEY, CDR2 SMNVEV (reference sequence). The CDR3 extends over 15 amino acids. V was clipped by 4 bases and J by 4 bases; unmatched bases: 4. CDR3: CASSSPGQGYNEQFF. The CDR3, as DNA: TGTGCCAGCAGTTCACCGGGACAGGGGTACAATGAGCAGTTCTTC.

This clone appeared a single time. The chain links TRBV7-9 to TRBJ2-1; D may be TRBD1 (7 bases). The germline gives CDR1 SEHNR, CDR2 FQNEAQ (reference sequence). Trimming shortened V by 8 bases and J by 4 bases, and 12 bases separated the two germline ends. The CDR3 length is 13 residues. The CDR3, as DNA: TGTGCCAGCGGAGGGGGCAGTTACAATGAGCAGTTCTTC. Its translation is CASGGGSYNEQFF.

The V and J genes are TRBV28 and TRBJ2-1, with 9 bases aligning to TRBD1. Germline CDR1 MDHEN, CDR2 SYDVKM. This CDR3 contains 15 residues. J was trimmed by 4 bases and V by 4 bases; bases with no gene match: 5. The CDR3 bases are TGTGCCAGCAGTTCCGACAGGGGGAGGTACAATGAGCAGTTCTTC. Encoded protein: CASSSDRGRYNEQFF.

CDR3 sequence: CASTDQGALNTEAFF. DNA of the CDR3: TGTGCCAGCACCGACCAGGGGGCCTTGAACACTGAAGCTTTCTTT. This chain uses TRBV6-6 with TRBJ1-1, with 8 positions matching TRBD1. Losses at the gene ends were 7 bases for V and 0 bases for J; bases not matched to a gene: 7. Germline-derived CDR1 and CDR2 are MNHNY and SVGAGI (reference sequence). CDR3 length: 15 amino acids.

The rearrangement uses TRBV28 and TRBJ2-3, with 11 bases lining up with TRBD2. Trimming at V came to 3 bases and at J to 0 bases, leaving 5 bases not matched to a gene. Germline assignment: CDR1 MDHEN and CDR2 SYDVKM. This CDR3 contains 17 residues. The CDR3 sequence: CASSFWTSGSSTDTQYF. The CDR3 DNA reads as TGTGCCAGCAGTTTTTGGACTAGCGGGTCTAGCACAGATACGCAGTATTTT.